What follows is one T cell receptor beta chain and its context. Its specificity is not known. These data belong to a study of cytomegalovirus exposure and HLA in healthy donors. Regarding the study as a whole: Among TCR beta chains, those listed as cytomegalovirus-associated numbered roughly 150. What a later analysis reportedly showed was that an Asian-associated ancestry cluster had fewer N-insertions than the approximately 700-donor mean. Highly shared variants forming one cluster were likely a sequencing artifact. A later analysis found that most CMV-associated TCR beta chains appeared HLA-restricted.

PCR amplification relied on 60 Vbeta primers (plus 13 Jbeta primers). Data came from immunoSEQ multiplex PCR; TCRdb stores just in-frame clones and leaves some out. The listing records 150,000 to 200,000 clones. The CDR3 contains 10 residues. Per the germline V gene, CDR1 is MDHEN and CDR2 is SYDVKM. Sequencing used PBMCs. The chain links TRBV28 to TRBJ2-5, with no clear D. The end of the DNA is better explained by TRBJ2-7, so the J call may be wrong. This TCR derives from a man younger than 40 in good health and CMV-seronegative. The CDR3 nucleotides read TGTGCCAGCGGTCCCTACGAGCAGTACTTC. This gives the protein CASGPYEQYF.